One sample yielded the 27 T cell receptor beta chains listed below, sequenced in a study of shared clonotypes between healthy human individuals (dated by TCRdb to 2018 to 2021). The library was produced with the immunoSEQ multiplex PCR assay. Sourced from immuneACCESS, this table was stored by TCRdb with only in-frame sequences that have V and J called. A share of the clones is absent; for the studies checked, an unresolved V gene accounts for under half, and the remainder has no known explanation. Recorded for this sample are about 2 million clones; 95% of them occurred a single time. The leading ten clones occupy roughly 0.13% of the sample. Material for sequencing was naive CD4+ T cells sorted from blood. According to the study, the label for this sample's cell subset or site signals: CD45RA+ positively selected. The source of these receptors is a man between 18 and 29 years old in good health.

This chain uses TRBV4-1 with TRBJ2-1; the match to TRBD1 covers 7 bases. This CDR3 is 14 amino acids long. CDR1 and CDR2 from the germline V gene are MGHRA and YSYEKL. With 4 bases clipped from V and 9 bases from J, the junction kept 9 bases outside the gene matches. CDR3 sequence: CASSPDREWGEQFF. As DNA, the CDR3 is TGCGCCAGCAGCCCCGACAGGGAGTGGGGTGAGCAGTTCTTC.

Points on this clone: The same CDR3 also results from other DNA sequences found in this sample. The chain recombines TRBV6-5 with TRBJ2-4, with a weak D call TRBD2 (7 bases). The germline CDR1 and CDR2 sequences are MNHEY and SVGAGI. The CDR3 has 13 amino acids. Trimming stripped 7 bases from V and 7 bases from J, with 14 bases between. CDR3: CASTPPGGNIQYF. The CDR3 region has the DNA TGTGCCAGCACCCCCCCGGGGGGCAACATTCAGTACTTC.

The chain carries TRBV30 and TRBJ2-7, with TRBD2 identical over 11 bases. The CDR3 is 14 amino acids. Losses at the gene ends were 3 bases for V and 3 bases for J; bases not matched to a gene: 4. Germline values: CDR1 GTSNPN, CDR2 SVGIG (reference sequence). CDR3 sequence (DNA): TGTGCCTGGAGGGTCACTAGCGGGGGCTACGAGCAGTACTTC. It translates to CAWRVTSGGYEQYF.

This CDR3 is CASGWSNQPQHF. The CDR3 DNA sequence: TGTGCTAGTGGTTGGAGCAATCAGCCCCAGCATTTT. This sequence joins TRBV12-5 and TRBJ1-5, with D unresolved. CDR3 size: 12 residues. Germline V gene sequence: CDR1 LGHNT, CDR2 FRNRAP. V lost 4 bases and J 1 base, leaving 2 bases between the germline ends.

V and J are TRBV29-1 and TRBJ2-2; D is unclear. Trimming cost V 5 bases and J 2 bases, with 6 bases left between them. Germline CDR1 is SQVTM and CDR2 is ANQGSEA. This CDR3 is 12 amino acids long. The CDR3 DNA is TGCAGCGTTCGCGGTAACACCGGGGAGCTGTTTTTT. Protein: CSVRGNTGELFF.

This chain links TRBV10-2 with TRBJ1-2; D is undetermined. Per germline, CDR1 WSHSY and CDR2 SAAADI. The CDR3 totals 14 residues. V lost 7 bases and J lost 5, with 17 bases in between. The CDR3 loop is CASKTVDSEYGYTF. CDR3 sequence (DNA): TGCGCCAGCAAGACGGTAGACTCGGAGTATGGCTACACCTTC.

The chain uses TRBV30 and TRBJ1-1; D unresolved. Germline CDR1 reads GTSNPN; CDR2 reads SVGIG (reference sequence). The V end was cut by 2 bases, the J end by 7 bases, with 20 bases between. The CDR3 loop spans 15 amino acids. The CDR3 region has the DNA TGTGCCTGGAGTCGTCTGCCCGTTCGTGGTGGTGAAGCTTTCTTT. Translating it yields CAWSRLPVRGGEAFF.

The V and J genes are TRBV16 and TRBJ1-6; perhaps TRBD1 as D (6 bases). Per germline, CDR1 KGHSY and CDR2 FQNENV. V gave up 2 bases and J gave up 2 bases, with 7 bases separating them. CDR3 length: 15 amino acids. This CDR3 reads CASSQRGAYNSPLHF. DNA of the CDR3: TGTGCCAGCAGCCAAAGGGGGGCCTATAATTCACCCCTCCACTTT.

The CDR3 nucleotides read TGTGCCAGCAGCACCCGGACAGGTTCGAACTCTGGAAACACCATATATTTT. Its protein product is CASSTRTGSNSGNTIYF. The rearrangement joins TRBV7-2 to TRBJ1-3; 7 bases fit TRBD1. V gave up 5 bases and J gave up 0 bases; unmatched junction bases: 10. The CDR3 has 17 amino acids. The germline V gene encodes CDR1 SGHTA and CDR2 FQGNSA.

This sequence joins TRBV6-6 and TRBJ2-7; the match to TRBD1 covers 11 bases. CDR3 length equals 13 residues. Germline V lookup: CDR1 MNHNY, CDR2 SVGAGI (reference sequence). V lost 8 bases and J lost 3; bases outside the gene matches: 3. The CDR3 region has the DNA TGTGCCAGCTGGGGGACAGGGGGCTACGAGCAGTACTTC. The encoded protein is CASWGTGGYEQYF.

Concerning this clone: At one boundary the junction diverges from the germline segment, which might be a read error. CDR3: CAISEGQGVSFF. Written as DNA, the CDR3 is TGTGCCATCAGTGAGGGACAGGGTGTTTCTTTCTTT. V gene TRBV6-5 combines with J gene TRBJ1-1, with 9 positions matching TRBD1. Germline-derived CDR1 and CDR2 are MNHEY and SVGAGI. There are 12 residues in the CDR3.

The rearrangement links TRBV28 to TRBJ2-7; TRBD2 aligns across 11 bases. V was pared by 6 bases and J by 3 bases, with 7 bases of the junction left unmatched. Germline CDR1 is MDHEN and CDR2 is SYDVKM. The CDR3 is 15 residues long. The CDR3 coding sequence is TGTGCCAGCAGGCCGACCGGGACTAGCGGCTACGAGCAGTACTTC. It is translated as CASRPTGTSGYEQYF. Looking up the rest from reference TRBV28 and TRBJ2-7 gives the full variable domain: DVKVTQSSRYLVKRTGEKVFLECVQDMDHENMFWYRQDPGLGLRLIYFSYDVKMKEKGDIPEGYSVSREKKERFSLILESASTNQTSMYLCASRPTGTSGYEQYFGPGTRLTVT.

The chain couples TRBV27 to TRBJ1-1; no clear D gene. Trimming stripped 3 bases from V and 1 base from J, with 9 bases between. This CDR3 is built from 14 residues. Germline V gene data show CDR1 as MNHEY and CDR2 as SMNVEV (reference sequence). CDR3 DNA: TGTGCCAGCAGTTTCTTGACTGCGAACACTGAAGCTTTCTTT. It encodes CASSFLTANTEAFF.

V usage is TRBV21-1 and J usage is TRBJ1-1; the D segment call TRBD1 is taken from the table without a DNA check. TRBV21-1 corresponds to a pseudogene. This CDR3 comprises 15 residues. The CDR3, as DNA: TGTGCCAGCACCCACTGGGACAGCTCCAACACTGAAGCTTTCTTT. Translation: CASTHWDSSNTEAFF.

This clone was recorded once. This chain connects TRBV30 to TRBJ1-2; D ambiguous. Deletions cut 3 bases from V and 1 base from J, with 6 bases between. Germline V gene sequence: CDR1 GTSNPN, CDR2 SVGIG (reference sequence). The CDR3 runs to 12 residues. CDR3 region: CAWRRLNYGYTF. The CDR3 region has the DNA TGTGCCTGGAGACGACTTAACTATGGCTACACCTTC.

This chain uses TRBV6-5 with TRBJ2-1, with TRBD2 matching over 11 bases. The V and J ends lost 4 bases and 6 bases, in that order; junction bases with no gene match: 8. This CDR3 region has 16 residues. Germline CDR1 is MNHEY and CDR2 is SVGAGI. As DNA, the CDR3 is TGTGCCAGCAGTTTAAACCTCGGGACTAGCGGCAATGAGCAGTTCTTC. Encoded protein: CASSLNLGTSGNEQFF.

This clone has a single count. The chain recombines TRBV10-3 with TRBJ1-1; 7 bases agree with TRBD1. This CDR3 contains 14 residues. After removal of 10 bases from V and 4 bases from J, the junction contained 12 bases not matched to a gene. CDR1 and CDR2 from the germline V gene are ENHRY and SYGVKD. Here the CDR3 reads CATDRVGGGTEAFF. In DNA, the CDR3 is TGTGCCACCGACCGCGTAGGGGGCGGCACTGAAGCTTTCTTT.

The rearrangement uses TRBV6-1 and TRBJ1-5; the match to TRBD1 covers 9 bases. Looked up from germline, CDR1 is MNHNS and CDR2 is SASEGT. The junction had 2 bases not matched to a gene; V was cut back by 6 bases and J by 2 bases. The CDR3 has 14 residues. The CDR3 region is CASRRDRGNQPQHF. Here the CDR3 DNA reads TGTGCCAGCAGGAGGGACAGGGGCAATCAGCCCCAGCATTTT.

V and J are TRBV5-6 and TRBJ2-7; TRBD1 is a possible D gene (6 bases). V dropped 3 bases and J dropped 3 bases, with 16 bases sitting between them. Germline CDR1 is SGHDT and CDR2 is YYEEEE. The CDR3 runs 15 residues. In DNA, the CDR3 is TGTGCCAGCAGCTGGGGGCGCGGGTCTAACTACGAGCAGTACTTC. Encoded protein: CASSWGRGSNYEQYF. Variable domain in full (rest from reference TRBV5-6 and TRBJ2-7): DAGVTQSPTHLIKTRGQQVTLRCSPKSGHDTVSWYQQALGQGPQFIFQYYEEEERQRGNFPDRFSGHQFPNYSSELNVNALLLGDSALYLCASSWGRGSNYEQYFGPGTRLTVT.

The V gene is TRBV30, the J gene TRBJ2-5; 8 nucleotides agree with TRBD2. The V gene's germline CDR1 is GTSNPN and CDR2 SVGIG (reference sequence). CDR3 length equals 17 residues. Germline trimming cut 2 bases from V and 1 base from J; bases unmatched to any gene: 12. The CDR3 region is CAWSFSQKAGAQETQYF. The DNA for the CDR3 is TGTGCCTGGAGTTTTTCCCAAAAAGCGGGGGCCCAAGAGACCCAGTACTTC.

V usage is TRBV27 and J usage is TRBJ1-2; 8 bases match TRBD1. Germline lookup yields CDR1 MNHEY and CDR2 SMNVEV (reference sequence). The CDR3 has 13 residues. The trim removed 8 bases at V and 4 bases at J, leaving 6 bases unmatched. CDR3 coding DNA: TGTGCCAGCGGGCAGGGGGCCGGCTATGGCTACACCTTC. It specifies CASGQGAGYGYTF.

Points on this clone: A much larger clone lies one base from this, so it may be a read error. This chain joins TRBV11-2 and TRBJ2-2; possibly TRBD2 for D (6 bases). V shed 6 bases and J shed 0 bases, with 11 bases lying between them. Germline-derived CDR1 and CDR2 are SGHAT and FQNNGV. The CDR3 sequence is 15 residues long. Here the CDR3 DNA reads TGTGCCAGCAGACTGGGACTCACGAACACCGGGGAGCTGTTTTTT. This codes for CASRLGLTNTGELFF.

The V and J genes are TRBV4-2 and TRBJ2-4; the match to TRBD2 covers 13 bases. This CDR3 is built from 20 residues. Germline CDR1 is LGHNA and CDR2 is YNFKEQ. V trimming: 2 bases; J trimming: 2 bases; junction bases outside the gene matches: 12. The CDR3 sequence: CASSQLLGLAGFGTKNIQYF. CDR3 sequence (DNA): TGTGCCAGCAGCCAACTTTTGGGACTAGCGGGATTCGGGACCAAAAACATTCAGTACTTC.

The chain links TRBV15 to TRBJ1-1; 7 bases agree with TRBD1. The J segment lost 10 bases and the V segment lost 0 bases, leaving 2 bases of the junction unmatched. Germline assignment: CDR1 LNHNV and CDR2 YYDKDF (reference sequence). The CDR3 contains 12 residues. CDR3 amino acids: CATSRDAGGAFF. The CDR3 DNA reads as TGTGCCACCAGCAGAGATGCAGGGGGAGCTTTCTTT.

The chain combines TRBV5-1 with TRBJ2-3; tentatively, D is TRBD1 (5 bases). V lost 0 bases, J lost 5 bases, and 13 bases lay in between. Germline CDR1 is SGHRS and CDR2 is YFSETQ. CDR3 length: 15 residues. In DNA form, the CDR3 reads TGCGCCAGCAGCTTGGCGCTAGTGGGGCGAGATACGCAGTATTTT. Translation: CASSLALVGRDTQYF.

The CDR3 coding sequence is TGTGCCAGCAGTTCCGGACAGGGGGAGGTCACCGGGGAGCTGTTTTTT. It is translated as CASSSGQGEVTGELFF. V usage is TRBV6-5 and J usage is TRBJ2-2; TRBD1 aligns across 10 bases. The junction had 6 bases not matched to a gene; V was cut back by 4 bases and J by 4 bases. The CDR3 contains 16 residues. Germline CDR1 MNHEY, CDR2 SVGAGI.

This chain links TRBV5-1 with TRBJ2-7; 14 bases are a match to TRBD2. The CDR3 has 15 amino acids. Per the germline V gene, CDR1 is SGHRS and CDR2 is YFSETQ. Trimming at V came to 4 bases and at J to 3 bases, leaving 3 bases not matched to a gene. CDR3 in DNA: TGCGCCAGCAGCATCGGGACTAGCGGGAGCTACGAGCAGTACTTC. Its protein product is CASSIGTSGSYEQYF.